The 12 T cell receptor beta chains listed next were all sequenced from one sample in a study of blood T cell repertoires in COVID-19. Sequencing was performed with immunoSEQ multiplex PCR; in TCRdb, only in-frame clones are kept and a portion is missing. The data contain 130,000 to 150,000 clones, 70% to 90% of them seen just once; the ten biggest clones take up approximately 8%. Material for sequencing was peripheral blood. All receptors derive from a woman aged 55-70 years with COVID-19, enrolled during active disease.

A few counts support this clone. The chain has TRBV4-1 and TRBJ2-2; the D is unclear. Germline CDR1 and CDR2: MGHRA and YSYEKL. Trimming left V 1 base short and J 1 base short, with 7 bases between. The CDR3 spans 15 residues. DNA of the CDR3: TGCGCCAGCAGCCAAGCCAGATGGAACACCGGGGAGCTGTTTTTT. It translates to CASSQARWNTGELFF.

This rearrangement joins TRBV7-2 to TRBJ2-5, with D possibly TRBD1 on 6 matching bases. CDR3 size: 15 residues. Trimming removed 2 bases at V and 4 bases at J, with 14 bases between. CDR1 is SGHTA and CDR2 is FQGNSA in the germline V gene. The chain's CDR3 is CASSLPPLGGETQYF. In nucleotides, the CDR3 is TGTGCCAGCAGCTTACCACCCTTAGGGGGAGAGACCCAGTACTTC.

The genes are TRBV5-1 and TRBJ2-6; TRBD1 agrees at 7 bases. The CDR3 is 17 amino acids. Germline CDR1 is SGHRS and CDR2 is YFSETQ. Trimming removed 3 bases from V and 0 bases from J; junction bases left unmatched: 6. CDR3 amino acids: CASSSTGMRSGANVLTF. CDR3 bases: TGCGCCAGCAGCTCGACAGGGATGCGCTCTGGGGCCAACGTCCTGACTTTC.

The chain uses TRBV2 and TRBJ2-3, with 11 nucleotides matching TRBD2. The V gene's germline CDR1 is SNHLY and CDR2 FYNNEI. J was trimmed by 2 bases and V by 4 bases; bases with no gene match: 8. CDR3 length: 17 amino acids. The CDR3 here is CASSATVAGGYTDTQYF. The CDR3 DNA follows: TGTGCCAGCAGTGCCACAGTAGCGGGGGGGTACACAGATACGCAGTATTTT.

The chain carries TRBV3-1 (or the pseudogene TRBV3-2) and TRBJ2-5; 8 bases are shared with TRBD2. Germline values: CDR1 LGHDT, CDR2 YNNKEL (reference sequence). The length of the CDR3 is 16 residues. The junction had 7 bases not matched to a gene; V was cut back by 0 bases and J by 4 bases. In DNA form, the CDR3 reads TGTGCCAGCAGCCAAGATTTAGACGGGGGGGCAGAGACCCAGTACTTC. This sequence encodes CASSQDLDGGAETQYF.

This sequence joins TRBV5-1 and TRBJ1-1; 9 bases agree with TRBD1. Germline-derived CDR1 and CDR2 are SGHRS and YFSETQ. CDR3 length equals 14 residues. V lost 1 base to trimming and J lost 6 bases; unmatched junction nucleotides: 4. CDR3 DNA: TGCGCCAGCAGCTTGTCACAGGGGGCCGCTGAAGCTTTCTTT. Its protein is CASSLSQGAAEAFF.

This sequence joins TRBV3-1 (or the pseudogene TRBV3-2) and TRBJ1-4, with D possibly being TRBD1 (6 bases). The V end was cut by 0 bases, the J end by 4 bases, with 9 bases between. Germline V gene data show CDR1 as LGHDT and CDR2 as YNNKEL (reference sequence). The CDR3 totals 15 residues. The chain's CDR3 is CASSQEDRYNEKLFF. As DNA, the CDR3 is TGTGCCAGCAGCCAAGAGGACAGATATAATGAAAAACTGTTTTTT.

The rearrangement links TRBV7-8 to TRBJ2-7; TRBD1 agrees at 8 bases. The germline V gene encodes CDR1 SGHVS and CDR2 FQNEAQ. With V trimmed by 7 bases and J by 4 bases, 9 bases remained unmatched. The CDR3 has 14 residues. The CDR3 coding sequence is TGTGCCAGCAAGCTCGGACAGGGAGCTTACGAGCAGTACTTC. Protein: CASKLGQGAYEQYF.

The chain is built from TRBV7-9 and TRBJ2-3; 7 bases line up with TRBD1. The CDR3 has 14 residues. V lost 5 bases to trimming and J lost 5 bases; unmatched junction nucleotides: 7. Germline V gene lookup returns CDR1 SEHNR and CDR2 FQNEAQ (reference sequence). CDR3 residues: CASSKSSGGDTQYF. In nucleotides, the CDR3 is TGTGCCAGCAGCAAGTCCTCAGGGGGAGATACGCAGTATTTT.

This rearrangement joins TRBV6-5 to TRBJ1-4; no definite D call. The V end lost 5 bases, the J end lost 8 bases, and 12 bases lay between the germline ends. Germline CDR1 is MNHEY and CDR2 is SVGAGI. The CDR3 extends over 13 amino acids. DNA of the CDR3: TGTGCCAGCAGTAAACTAGGCGGGGAAAAACTGTTTTTT. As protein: CASSKLGGEKLFF.

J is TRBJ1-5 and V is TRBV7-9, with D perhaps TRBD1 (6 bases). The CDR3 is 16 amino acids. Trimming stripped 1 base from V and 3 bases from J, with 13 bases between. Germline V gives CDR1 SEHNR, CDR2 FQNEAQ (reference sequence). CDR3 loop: CASSLGGRGYNQPQHF. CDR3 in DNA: TGTGCCAGCAGCTTAGGTGGCAGGGGCTACAATCAGCCCCAGCATTTT.

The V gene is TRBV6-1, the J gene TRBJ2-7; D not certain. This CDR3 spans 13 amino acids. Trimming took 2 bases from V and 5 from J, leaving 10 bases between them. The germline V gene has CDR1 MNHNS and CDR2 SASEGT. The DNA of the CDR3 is TGTGCCAGCAGTGAACTGTGGCCCCACGAGCAGTACTTC. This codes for CASSELWPHEQYF.